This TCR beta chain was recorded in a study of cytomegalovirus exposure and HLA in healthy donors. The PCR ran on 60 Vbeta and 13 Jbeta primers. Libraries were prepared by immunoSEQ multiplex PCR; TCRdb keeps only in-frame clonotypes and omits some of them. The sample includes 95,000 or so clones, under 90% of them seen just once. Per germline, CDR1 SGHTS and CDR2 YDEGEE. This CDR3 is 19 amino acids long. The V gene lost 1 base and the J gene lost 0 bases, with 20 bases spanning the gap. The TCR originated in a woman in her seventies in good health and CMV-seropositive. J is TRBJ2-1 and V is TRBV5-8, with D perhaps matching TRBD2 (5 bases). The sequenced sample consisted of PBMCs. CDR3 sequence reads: CASSLSPGRGPSSYNEQFF. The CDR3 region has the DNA TGTGCCAGCAGCTTGTCACCGGGCAGAGGGCCTAGCTCCTACAATGAGCAGTTCTTC. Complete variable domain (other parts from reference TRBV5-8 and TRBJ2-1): EAGVTQSPTHLIKTRGQQATLRCSPISGHTSVYWYQQALGLGLQFLLWYDEGEERNRGNFPPRFSGRQFPNYSSELNVNALELEDSALYLCASSLSPGRGPSSYNEQFFGPGTRLTVL.